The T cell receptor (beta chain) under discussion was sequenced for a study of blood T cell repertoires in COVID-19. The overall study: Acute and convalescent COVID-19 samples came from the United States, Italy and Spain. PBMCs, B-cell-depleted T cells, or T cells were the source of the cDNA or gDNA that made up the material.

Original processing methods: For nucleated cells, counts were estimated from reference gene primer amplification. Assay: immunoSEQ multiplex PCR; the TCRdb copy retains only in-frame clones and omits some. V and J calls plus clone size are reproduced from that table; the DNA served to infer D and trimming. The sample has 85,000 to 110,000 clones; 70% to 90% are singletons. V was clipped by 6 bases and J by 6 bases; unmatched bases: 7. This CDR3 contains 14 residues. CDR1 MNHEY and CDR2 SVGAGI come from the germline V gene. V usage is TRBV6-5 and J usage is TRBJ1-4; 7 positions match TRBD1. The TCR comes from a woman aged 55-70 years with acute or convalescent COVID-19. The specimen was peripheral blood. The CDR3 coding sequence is TGTGCCAGCAGCACAGGGGCGGTCGATGAAAAACTGTTTTTT. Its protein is CASSTGAVDEKLFF.